Presented here are 16 T cell receptor beta chains from one specimen sequenced in a study of identical twins. A single record per CDR3 protein comes from TCRdb applying MiXCR to the 5' RACE reads. In the table there are approximately 220,000 distinct CDR3 sequences, around 6.8% of which are singletons. This sample was also put to use in a study of yellow fever vaccine responses in identical twins.

The sequenced sample consisted of memory (CD45RO+) T cells sorted from blood. The receptors were gathered from a young woman in good health.

This rearrangement joins TRBV20-1 to TRBJ2-3; 10 bases are a match to TRBD2. Unmatched junction bases numbered 8, after V lost 5 bases and J lost 6 bases. The V gene's germline CDR1 is DFQATT and CDR2 SNEGSKA (reference sequence). This CDR3 has 14 amino acids. The CDR3 nucleotides are TGCAGTGCTTCCGAGCGGGGGGGCTTGGATACGCAGTATTTT. Its translation: CSASERGGLDTQYF.

This clonotype showed up just a few times. This sequence joins TRBV11-2 and TRBJ1-4, with TRBD1 as a possible D gene (5 bases). Germline V CDR1 and CDR2: SGHAT, FQNNGV. V was shortened by 1 base and J by 7 bases, with 10 bases between the two germline ends. The CDR3 is 14 residues long. The CDR3 DNA sequence: TGTGCCAGCAGCTTAGGGGGCCTTTTTGAAAAACTGTTTTTT. As protein: CASSLGGLFEKLFF.

This clonotype was seen repeatedly, ten times or more. The chain couples TRBV7-2 to TRBJ2-3; 7 bases fit TRBD2. The CDR3 runs 17 residues. Per the germline V gene, CDR1 is SGHTA and CDR2 is FQGNSA. V lost 5 bases and J lost 4; bases outside the gene matches: 15. In nucleotides, the CDR3 is TGTGCCAGCAGCCGCCTTAGGCGGGAGACTGCCGCAGATACGCAGTATTTT. Translated: CASSRLRRETAADTQYF.

This clonotype was seen at least ten times. This CDR3 reads CASSYSIQGGNEQFF. The CDR3 region has the DNA TGTGCCAGCAGTTACTCGATACAGGGCGGTAATGAGCAGTTCTTC. The V call is TRBV6-2 or TRBV6-3, the J call TRBJ2-1; TRBD1 is a possible D gene (6 bases). The CDR3 has 15 amino acids. Germline V gives CDR1 MNHEY, CDR2 SVGEGT. The V gene lost 0 bases and the J gene lost 7 bases, with 13 bases spanning the gap.

This clonotype was observed a handful of times. J is TRBJ2-1 and V is TRBV24-1, with D possibly being TRBD2 (5 bases). From germline, CDR1 is KGHDR and CDR2 SFDVKD. The CDR3 is 15 residues long. V shed 6 bases and J shed 0 bases, with 11 bases lying between them. CDR3 loop: CATSYTGSSYNEQFF. The CDR3 nucleotides read TGTGCCACCAGTTACACGGGGAGCTCCTACAATGAGCAGTTCTTC.

This clonotype was picked up many times. The chain employs TRBV12-3 or TRBV12-4 and TRBJ1-3; D may be TRBD1 (5 bases). This CDR3 comprises 15 residues. V shed 4 bases and J shed 4 bases, with 14 bases lying between them. The CDR3 DNA is TGTGCCAGCAGTTCCAACAGGAAAAAGGGAAACACCATATATTTT. Residues: CASSSNRKKGNTIYF.

V gene TRBV25-1 combines with J gene TRBJ1-1; a weak D match, TRBD1 (6 bases). Trimming took 6 bases from V and 4 from J, leaving 12 bases between them. The CDR3 covers 13 residues. Germline assignment: CDR1 MGHDK and CDR2 SYGVNS. The CDR3 here is CASRAGVLTEAFF. The CDR3 coding sequence is TGTGCCAGCAGGGCAGGGGTTCTCACTGAAGCTTTCTTT.

This clonotype was detected only a few times. V and J are TRBV7-2 and TRBJ2-7; no clear D gene. Germline values: CDR1 SGHTA, CDR2 FQGNSA. This CDR3 has 14 residues. V gave up 0 bases and J gave up 3 bases, with 9 bases separating them. The CDR3 loop is CASSLAARIYEQYF. CDR3 DNA: TGTGCCAGCAGCTTAGCGGCTCGGATCTACGAGCAGTACTTC. Together with reference TRBV7-2 and TRBJ2-7, the CDR3 gives the full variable domain: GAGVSQSPSNKVTEKGKDVELRCDPISGHTALYWYRQSLGQGLEFLIYFQGNSAPDKSGLPSDRFSAERTGGSVSTLTIQRTQQEDSAVYLCASSLAARIYEQYFGPGTRLTVT.

Many counts were recorded for this clonotype. This chain connects TRBV5-1 to TRBJ2-2; D is uncertain. Germline V lookup: CDR1 SGHRS, CDR2 YFSETQ. The CDR3 consists of 14 residues. V was trimmed by 0 bases and J by 3 bases, leaving 6 bases between them. The CDR3 here is CASSLVSDTGELFF. Written as DNA, the CDR3 is TGCGCCAGCAGCTTGGTATCAGACACCGGGGAGCTGTTTTTT.

This clonotype was observed many times. The chain carries TRBV5-1 and TRBJ1-1, with D unclear. The germline V and J ends were trimmed by 4 bases and 1 base, with 11 bases remaining between them. CDR1 is SGHRS and CDR2 is YFSETQ in the germline V gene. There are 14 residues in the CDR3. The CDR3 region is CASSPGPANTEAFF. The CDR3 DNA reads TGCGCCAGCAGCCCTGGACCGGCGAACACTGAAGCTTTCTTT. Looking up the rest from reference TRBV5-1 and TRBJ1-1 gives the full variable domain: KAGVTQTPRYLIKTRGQQVTLSCSPISGHRSVSWYQQTPGQGLQFLFEYFSETQRNKGNFPGRFSGRQFSNSRSEMNVSTLELGDSALYLCASSPGPANTEAFFGQGTRLTVV.

V usage is TRBV3-1 and J usage is TRBJ2-6; 9 bases map to TRBD2. V lost 7 bases and J lost 1; bases outside the gene matches: 8. This CDR3 contains 17 residues. CDR1 is LGHDT, CDR2 YNNKEL, per germline (reference sequence). This CDR3 is CASNPRGGPSGANVLTF. The CDR3, as DNA: TGTGCCAGCAACCCGCGGGGGGGGCCTTCTGGGGCCAACGTCCTGACTTTC. The variable domain in full, with the rest retrieved from reference TRBV3-1 and TRBJ2-6, is DTAVSQTPKYLVTQMGNDKSIKCEQNLGHDTMYWYKQDSKKFLKIMFSYNNKELIINETVPNRFSPKSPDKAHLNLHINSLELGDSAVYFCASNPRGGPSGANVLTFGAGSRLTVL.

The chain recombines TRBV2 with TRBJ2-1, with D hard to call. Trimming took off 5 bases at V and 7 bases at J, with 12 bases between the two ends. Germline CDR1 reads SNHLY; CDR2 reads FYNNEI. This CDR3 is built from 13 residues. The CDR3 nucleotides read TGTGCCAGCAGTCTACGGACGGAAAATGAGCAGTTCTTC. Translating gives CASSLRTENEQFF.

This chain uses TRBV7-6 with TRBJ2-7; D is unresolved. There are 12 residues in the CDR3. Germline V CDR1 and CDR2: SGHVS, FNYEAQ. V was clipped by 8 bases and J by 2 bases, with 10 bases between them. The CDR3 sequence: CASAPEPYEQYF. The CDR3, as DNA: TGTGCCAGCGCCCCCGAGCCCTACGAGCAGTACTTC.

The chain employs TRBV3-1 and TRBJ2-1; 10 bases match TRBD2. The CDR3 is 16 amino acids. Per germline, CDR1 LGHDT and CDR2 YNNKEL (reference sequence). The junction had 7 bases not matched to a gene; V was cut back by 0 bases and J by 8 bases. CDR3 bases: TGTGCCAGCAGCCAAGATCTATCTAGCGGGGGCCATGAGCAGTTCTTC. It translates to CASSQDLSSGGHEQFF.

This clonotype was seen many times. The V call is TRBV24-1, the J call TRBJ2-5, with a weak D call TRBD1 (6 bases). The V and J ends lost 7 bases and 4 bases respectively, with 15 bases between them. This CDR3 is 14 amino acids long. Germline values: CDR1 KGHDR, CDR2 SFDVKD. This CDR3 is CATSATGPGETQYF. CDR3 sequence (DNA): TGTGCCACCAGCGCAACAGGGCCGGGAGAGACCCAGTACTTC.

V is TRBV20-1 and J is TRBJ2-3; D remains ambiguous. The V gene's germline CDR1 is DFQATT and CDR2 SNEGSKA (reference sequence). This CDR3 has 13 amino acids. Between the trimmed V and J ends, which lost 2 bases and 7 bases, there was a span of 13 bases. The CDR3 sequence: CSARSEFVNTQYF. The CDR3 DNA reads as TGCAGTGCTAGATCCGAGTTCGTAAATACGCAGTATTTT.